The rows below give T cell receptor beta chains drawn from one sample of a study of shared clonotypes between healthy human individuals. Sequenced by immunoSEQ multiplex PCR; TCRdb stores in-frame clones only, minus some. This table has about 1 million clones, around four fifths appearing once. Sequencing used memory CD4+ T cells sorted from blood. The receptors were gathered from a man aged 18 to 29 in good health. Both conserved end residues are part of each CDR3. D genes are given only for firm matches. Clone size is not always given. Where it is, it says once, few, many or a class for expanded clones.

cdr3_aa cdr3_nt clone_size d_call j_call v_call
CASSPPIRPLGTIYF TGTGCCAGCTCACCACCGATCAGGCCCTTGGGCACCATATATTTT - - TRBJ1-3 TRBV18
CATSSGGPSSEAFF TGTGCCACCAGCAGCGGAGGCCCCTCCTCTGAAGCTTTCTTT - - TRBJ1-1 TRBV15
CAVGHSNTGELFF TGTGCGGTCGGGCACTCGAACACCGGGGAGCTGTTTTTT - - TRBJ2-2 TRBV28
CASSTDSGAYNEQFF TGTGCCAGCAGTACCGACTCGGGCGCCTACAATGAGCAGTTCTTC - - TRBJ2-1 TRBV2
CASRRTGSGNQPQHF TGTGCCAGCAGACGAACAGGTAGTGGCAATCAGCCCCAGCATTTT - - TRBJ1-5 TRBV28
CASSFVGRDGTNYGYTF TGTGCCAGCAGTTTTGTAGGCCGGGACGGAACTAACTATGGCTACACCTTC - - TRBJ1-2 TRBV27
CASTDRVNTEAFF TGTGCCAGCACCGACAGGGTGAACACTGAAGCTTTCTTT - TRBD1 TRBJ1-1 TRBV6-6
CSARQGPYEQYF TGCAGCGCCCGACAGGGGCCCTACGAGCAGTACTTC - TRBD1 TRBJ2-7 TRBV29-1
CATTRSGTSGVIGTDTQYF TGTGCCACGACCCGATCCGGGACTAGCGGGGTTATAGGCACAGATACGCAGTATTTT - TRBD2 TRBJ2-3 TRBV4-2
CASSPPSSGGYNEQFF TGTGCCAGCTCACCACCGTCTAGCGGGGGCTACAATGAGCAGTTCTTC - TRBD2 TRBJ2-1 TRBV18
CSGITGLVNTEAFF TGCAGCGGCATCACAGGGCTGGTGAACACTGAAGCTTTCTTT many - TRBJ1-1 TRBV29-1
CASSPPAGGRYEQYF TGTGCCAGCTCACCACCGGCAGGGGGTCGCTACGAGCAGTACTTC once TRBD1 TRBJ2-7 TRBV18
CAWSVSGRGGTDTQYF TGTGCCTGGAGTGTAAGTGGGCGGGGGGGCACAGATACGCAGTATTTT - TRBD2 TRBJ2-3 TRBV30
CASSTQASNQPQHF TGTGCCAGCAGTACTCAGGCTAGCAATCAGCCCCAGCATTTT - - TRBJ1-5 TRBV7-2
CAWATGGGNQPQHF TGTGCCTGGGCGACAGGGGGGGGCAATCAGCCCCAGCATTTT - TRBD1 TRBJ1-5 TRBV30
CASSRSGPTGGNTIYF TGTGCCAGCAGCCGATCCGGGCCGACTGGAGGAAACACCATATATTTT - - TRBJ1-3 TRBV7-2
CASSLSAQETQYF TGTGCCAGCAGCTTATCGGCCCAAGAGACCCAGTACTTC - - TRBJ2-5 TRBV7-3
CASSPKGQGASGANVLTF TGTGCCAGCAGCCCGAAGGGACAGGGGGCCTCTGGGGCCAACGTCCTGACTTTC - TRBD1 TRBJ2-6 TRBV7-3
CASSMDRVTGELFF TGTGCCAGCAGTATGGACAGGGTCACCGGGGAGCTGTTTTTT once TRBD1 TRBJ2-2 TRBV2
CASSPFPPGAGEKLFF TGCGCCAGCAGCCCGTTCCCTCCAGGGGCCGGAGAAAAACTGTTTTTT - - TRBJ1-4 TRBV5-1
CASSWPGAPAYNEQFF TGTGCCAGCAGCTGGCCCGGGGCCCCGGCCTACAATGAGCAGTTCTTC - - TRBJ2-1 TRBV5-6
CASSSDLAYEQYF TGCGCCAGCAGTTCCGACCTGGCTTACGAGCAGTACTTC - - TRBJ2-7 TRBV4-3
CASSSGGTDTQYF TGTGCCAGTAGTTCTGGGGGCACAGATACGCAGTATTTT - - TRBJ2-3 TRBV19
CASKASQGYPHF TGTGCCAGCAAGGCCAGCCAAGGATATCCCCACTTT - - TRBJ1-6 TRBV28
CASSQDQLRADTGELFF TGCGCCAGCAGCCAAGATCAGCTCAGGGCGGACACCGGGGAGCTGTTTTTT - - TRBJ2-2 TRBV4-3
CASSQDLAVSYNEQFF TGCGCCAGCAGCCAAGACCTAGCGGTTTCCTACAATGAGCAGTTCTTC few TRBD2 TRBJ2-1 TRBV4-3
CASSIKRGEAFF TGTGCCAGTAGTATAAAACGCGGGGAAGCTTTCTTT - - TRBJ1-1 TRBV19
CATSRGALSSSGNTIYF TGTGCCACCAGCCGAGGGGCACTGTCGAGCTCTGGAAACACCATATATTTT - - TRBJ1-3 TRBV15
CASSAADRGFVTEAFF TGTGCCAGTAGTGCCGCGGACAGGGGGTTTGTCACTGAAGCTTTCTTT - TRBD1 TRBJ1-1 TRBV19